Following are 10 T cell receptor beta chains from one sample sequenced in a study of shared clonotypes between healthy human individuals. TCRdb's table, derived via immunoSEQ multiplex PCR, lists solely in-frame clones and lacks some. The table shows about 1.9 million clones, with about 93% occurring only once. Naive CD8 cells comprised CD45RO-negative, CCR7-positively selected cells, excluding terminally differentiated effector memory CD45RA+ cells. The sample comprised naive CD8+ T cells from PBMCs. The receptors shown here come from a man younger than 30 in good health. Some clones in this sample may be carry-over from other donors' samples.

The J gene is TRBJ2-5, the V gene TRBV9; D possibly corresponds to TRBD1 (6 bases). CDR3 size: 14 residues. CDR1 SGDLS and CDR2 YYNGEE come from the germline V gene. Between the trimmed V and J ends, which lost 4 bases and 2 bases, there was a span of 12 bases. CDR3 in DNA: TGTGCCAGCAGCCCCCGGACAGAACAAGAGACCCAGTACTTC. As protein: CASSPRTEQETQYF.

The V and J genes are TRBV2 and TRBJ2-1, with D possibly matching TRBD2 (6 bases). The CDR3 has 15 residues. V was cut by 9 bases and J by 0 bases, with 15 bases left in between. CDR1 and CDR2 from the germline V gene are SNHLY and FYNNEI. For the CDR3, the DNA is TGTGCCAGGCGGGCGGGAACAAGCTCCTACAATGAGCAGTTCTTC. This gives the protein CARRAGTSSYNEQFF.

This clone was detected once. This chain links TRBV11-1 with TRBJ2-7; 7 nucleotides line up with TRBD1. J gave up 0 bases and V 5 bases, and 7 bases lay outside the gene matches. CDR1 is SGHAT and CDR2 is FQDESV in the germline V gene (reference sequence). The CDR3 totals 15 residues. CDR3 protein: CASSRDRTVSYEQYF. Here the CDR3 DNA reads TGTGCCAGCAGCCGGGACAGAACAGTCTCCTACGAGCAGTACTTC.

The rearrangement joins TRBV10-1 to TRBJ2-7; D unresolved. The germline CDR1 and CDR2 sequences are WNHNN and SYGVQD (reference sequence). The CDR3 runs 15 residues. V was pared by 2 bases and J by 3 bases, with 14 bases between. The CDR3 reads CASSEGIDTDYEQYF. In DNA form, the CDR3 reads TGCGCCAGCAGTGAGGGGATCGATACAGACTACGAGCAGTACTTC.

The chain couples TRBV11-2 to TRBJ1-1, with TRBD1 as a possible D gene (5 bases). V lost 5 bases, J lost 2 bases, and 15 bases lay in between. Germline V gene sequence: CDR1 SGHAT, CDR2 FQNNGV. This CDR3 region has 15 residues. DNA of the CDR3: TGTGCCAGCAGCATACGGGGACGGGAAAACACTGAAGCTTTCTTT. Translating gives CASSIRGRENTEAFF.

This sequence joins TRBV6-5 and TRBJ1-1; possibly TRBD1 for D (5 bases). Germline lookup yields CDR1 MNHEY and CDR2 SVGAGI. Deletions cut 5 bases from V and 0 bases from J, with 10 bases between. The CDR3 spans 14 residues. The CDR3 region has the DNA TGTGCCAGCAGTCCACAAGGGGTGAACACTGAAGCTTTCTTT. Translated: CASSPQGVNTEAFF.

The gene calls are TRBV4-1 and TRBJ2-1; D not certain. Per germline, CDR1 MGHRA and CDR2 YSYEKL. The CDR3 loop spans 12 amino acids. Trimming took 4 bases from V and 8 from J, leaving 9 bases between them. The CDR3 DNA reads TGCGCCAGCAGCCCCTCGGGCTATGAGCAGTTCTTC. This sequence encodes CASSPSGYEQFF.

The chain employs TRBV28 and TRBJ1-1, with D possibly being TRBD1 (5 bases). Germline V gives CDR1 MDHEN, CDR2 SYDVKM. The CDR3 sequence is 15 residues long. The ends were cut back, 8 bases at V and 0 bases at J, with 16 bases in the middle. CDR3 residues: CASSRPGEVNTEAFF. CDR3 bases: TGTGCCAGCTCAAGGCCGGGGGAGGTGAACACTGAAGCTTTCTTT.

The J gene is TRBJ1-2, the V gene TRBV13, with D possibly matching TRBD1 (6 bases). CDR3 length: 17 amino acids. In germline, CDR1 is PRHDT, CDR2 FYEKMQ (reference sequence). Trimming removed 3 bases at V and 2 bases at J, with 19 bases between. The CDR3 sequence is CASSFIADTGRNYGYTF. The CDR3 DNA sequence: TGTGCCAGCAGCTTCATCGCGGACACAGGGCGAAACTATGGCTACACCTTC.

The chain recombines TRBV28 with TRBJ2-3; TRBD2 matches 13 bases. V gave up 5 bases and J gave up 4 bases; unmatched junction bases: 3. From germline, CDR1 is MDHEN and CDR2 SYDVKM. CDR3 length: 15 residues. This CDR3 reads CASSAGLAGSDTQYF. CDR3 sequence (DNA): TGTGCCAGCAGTGCGGGACTAGCGGGATCAGATACGCAGTATTTT.